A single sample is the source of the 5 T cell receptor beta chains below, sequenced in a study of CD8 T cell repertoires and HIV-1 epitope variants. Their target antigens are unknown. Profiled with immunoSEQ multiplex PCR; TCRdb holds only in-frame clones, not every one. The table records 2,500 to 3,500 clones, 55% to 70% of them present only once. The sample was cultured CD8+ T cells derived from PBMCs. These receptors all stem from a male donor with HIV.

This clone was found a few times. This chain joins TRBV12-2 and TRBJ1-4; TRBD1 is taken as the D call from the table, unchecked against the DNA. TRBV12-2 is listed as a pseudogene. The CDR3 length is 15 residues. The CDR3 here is CASRSFRGANEKLFF. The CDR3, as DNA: TGTGCAAGTCGCAGCTTCAGGGGGGCTAATGAAAAACTGTTTTTT.

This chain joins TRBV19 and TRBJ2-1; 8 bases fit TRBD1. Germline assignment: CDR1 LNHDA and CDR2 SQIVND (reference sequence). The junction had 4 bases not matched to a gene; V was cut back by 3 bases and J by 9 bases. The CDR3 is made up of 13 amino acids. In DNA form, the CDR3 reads TGTGCCAGTAGTATCTCAGGGGGCGTTGAGCAGTTCTTC. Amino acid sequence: CASSISGGVEQFF.

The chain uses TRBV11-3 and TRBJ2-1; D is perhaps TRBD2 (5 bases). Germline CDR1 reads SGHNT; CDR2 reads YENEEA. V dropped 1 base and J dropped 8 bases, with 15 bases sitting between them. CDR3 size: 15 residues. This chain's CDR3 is CASSLGGSYLDEQFF. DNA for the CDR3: TGTGCCAGCAGCTTAGGAGGGAGCTACCTCGATGAGCAGTTCTTC.

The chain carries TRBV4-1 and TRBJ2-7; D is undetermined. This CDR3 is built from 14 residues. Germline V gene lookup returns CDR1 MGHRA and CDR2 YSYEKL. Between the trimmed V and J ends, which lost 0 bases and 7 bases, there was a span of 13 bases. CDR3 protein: CASSQDPIIREQYF. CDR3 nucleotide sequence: TGCGCCAGCAGCCAAGATCCGATTATAAGAGAGCAGTACTTC.

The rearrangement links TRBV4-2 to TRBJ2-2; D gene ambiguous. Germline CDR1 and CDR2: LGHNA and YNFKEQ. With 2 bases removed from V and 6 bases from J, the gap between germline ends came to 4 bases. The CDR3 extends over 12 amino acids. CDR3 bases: TGTGCCAGCAGCCAAACCCCCGGGGAGCTGTTTTTT. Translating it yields CASSQTPGELFF.